These T cell receptor beta chains were read from a single sample in a study of CD4 and CD8 cells across lung adenocarcinoma regions. MiXCR, run by TCRdb on the PCR reads, gives a single entry per CDR3 protein. The sample carries under 20,000 distinct CDR3 sequences, 46% recorded once. The sequenced sample consisted of CD4+ T cells from the margin of a lung tumor. These receptors were obtained from a male donor with lung adenocarcinoma. The CD4 and CD8 labels of this study may be unreliable. The CDR3 runs from the conserved cysteine through the conserved F or W. A D gene is named only where the DNA matches it firmly. A clone size is listed for some rows: how often the clone was seen (once, few, many), or a class if it is expanded.

CDR3 protein | CDR3 DNA | J gene | D gene | clone size | V gene
CATSRGSGPTDTQYF | TGTGCCACCAGCAGAGGCTCGGGACCGACAGATACGCAGTATTTT | TRBJ2-3 | . | few | TRBV15
CASRSGTGANVLTF | TGTGCCAGCAGGTCCGGGACAGGGGCCAACGTCCTGACTTTC | TRBJ2-6 | . | . | TRBV6-1
CASRLGQGNQPQHF | TGTGCCAGCAGACTAGGACAGGGAAATCAGCCCCAGCATTTT | TRBJ1-5 | TRBD1 | . | TRBV6-1
CAAGLGAGDQETQYF | TGTGCCGCGGGGCTCGGGGCGGGAGACCAAGAGACGCAGTATTTC | TRBJ2-5 | TRBD2 | . | TRBV6-4
CASRTGLQAKDTQYF | TGTGCCAGCAGGACGGGGCTGCAAGCCAAAGATACGCAGTATTTC | TRBJ2-3 | . | . | TRBV27
CASSGPGLAGYTETQYF | TGCGCCAGCAGTGGCCCTGGACTAGCGGGTTACACAGAGACCCAGTATTTT | TRBJ2-3 | TRBD2 | . | TRBV10-1
CASSEARSNTETQYF | TGTGCCAGCAGTGAGGCGAGGAGTAACACAGAGACGCAGTATTTT | TRBJ2-3 | . | . | TRBV6-1
CASSGLGLCAKDMQYF | TGCGCCAGCAGCGGCCTGGGGCTGTGCGCCAAGGACATGCAGTACTTC | TRBJ2-4 | . | . | TRBV4-1
CASSAGRGGPGKETQYF | TGTGCCAGCAGTGCGGGCCGCGGAGGTCCTGGCAAAGAGACCCAGTATTTT | TRBJ2-3 | . | . | TRBV27
CASSLDQGGETQYF | TGTGCCAGCAGCTTAGATCAGGGTGGGGAGACCCAGTACTTC | TRBJ2-5 | . | medium-sized | TRBV7-2
CASSYRTSGFHEQFF | TGTGCCAGCAGTTACAGGACTAGCGGATTTCATGAGCAGTTCTTC | TRBJ2-1 | TRBD2 | . | TRBV6-5
CASSLSGSNTEAFF | TGTGCCAGCAGCCTATCTGGGTCGAACACTGAAGCTTTCTTT | TRBJ1-1 | . | . | TRBV6-1
CGGTGVSGKNIQYF | TGCGGCGGCACGGGGGTGTCAGGCAAAAACATTCAGTACTTC | TRBJ2-4 | . | . | TRBV10-2
CASTSGGSDTQYF | TGCGCCAGCACCTCCGGCGGCTCGGATACGCAGTATTTT | TRBJ2-3 | . | many | TRBV10-1
CASSLLGGSYNEQFF | TGTGCCAGCAGTTTATTAGGCGGGAGCTACAATGAGCAGTTCTTC | TRBJ2-1 | TRBD2 | many | TRBV27
CGSSGVSAKDTQYF | TGCGGCAGCAGCGGGGTGTCAGCCAAAGACACGCAGTATTTC | TRBJ2-4 | TRBD2 | . | TRBV10-2
CASSQDGWGPRETQYF | TGCGCCAGCAGCCAAGACGGGTGGGGTCCGCGGGAGACCCAGTACTTC | TRBJ2-5 | . | few | TRBV4-1
CASSKLAGPFNEQFF | TGTGCCAGCAGTAAACTAGCGGGTCCTTTCAATGAGCAGTTCTTC | TRBJ2-1 | TRBD2 | . | TRBV12-3/TRBV12-4
CASSLDRSSYNEQYF | TGTGCCAGCAGCTTAGACAGGAGCTCCTACAATGAGCAGTACTTC | TRBJ2-7 | . | few | TRBV7-6
CASSLEGMNTEAFF | TGCGCCAGCAGCTTGGAGGGGATGAACACTGAAGCTTTCTTT | TRBJ1-1 | . | many | TRBV5-1
CASSGGRSSYNSPLHF | TGTGCCAGCAGTGGGGGACGGAGCTCCTATAATTCACCCCTCCACTTT | TRBJ1-6 | . | few | TRBV6-4
CASISRQGDSYEQYF | TGTGCCAGCATCTCGCGGCAGGGGGACTCCTACGAGCAGTACTTC | TRBJ2-7 | TRBD1 | many | TRBV27